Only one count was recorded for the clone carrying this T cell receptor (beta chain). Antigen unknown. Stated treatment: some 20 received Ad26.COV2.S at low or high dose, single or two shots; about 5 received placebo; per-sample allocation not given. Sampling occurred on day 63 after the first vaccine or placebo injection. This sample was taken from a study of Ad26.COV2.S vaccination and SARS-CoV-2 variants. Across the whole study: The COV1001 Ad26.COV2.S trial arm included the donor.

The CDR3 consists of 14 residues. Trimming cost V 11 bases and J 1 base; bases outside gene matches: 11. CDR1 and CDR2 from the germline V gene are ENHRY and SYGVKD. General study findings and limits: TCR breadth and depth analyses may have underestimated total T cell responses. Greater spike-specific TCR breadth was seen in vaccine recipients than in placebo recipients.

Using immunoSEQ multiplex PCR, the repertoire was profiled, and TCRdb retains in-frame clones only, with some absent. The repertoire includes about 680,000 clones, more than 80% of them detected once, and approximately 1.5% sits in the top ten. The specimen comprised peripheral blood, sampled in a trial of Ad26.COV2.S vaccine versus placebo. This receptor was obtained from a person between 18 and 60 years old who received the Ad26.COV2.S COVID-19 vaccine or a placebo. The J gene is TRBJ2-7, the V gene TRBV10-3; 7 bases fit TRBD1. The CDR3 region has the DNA TGTGCCGTCTCCGGGGACAGTGTATCCTACGAGCAGTACTTC. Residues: CAVSGDSVSYEQYF.